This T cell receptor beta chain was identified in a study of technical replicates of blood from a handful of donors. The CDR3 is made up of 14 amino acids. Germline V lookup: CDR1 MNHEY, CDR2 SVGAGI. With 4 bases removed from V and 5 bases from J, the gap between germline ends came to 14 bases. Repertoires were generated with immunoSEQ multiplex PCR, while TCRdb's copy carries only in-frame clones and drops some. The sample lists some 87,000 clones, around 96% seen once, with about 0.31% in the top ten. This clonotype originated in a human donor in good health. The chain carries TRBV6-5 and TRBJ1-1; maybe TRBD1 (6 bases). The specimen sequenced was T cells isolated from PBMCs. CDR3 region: CASSSTGRWTEAFF. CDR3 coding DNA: TGTGCCAGCAGTTCAACAGGGCGATGGACTGAAGCTTTCTTT.